These 2 T cell receptor beta chains were all obtained from the same sample, sequenced in a study of cytomegalovirus exposure and HLA in healthy donors (dated by TCRdb to the late 2010s). Libraries came from the immunoSEQ multiplex PCR assay. A mixture of 60 forward primers for TCR Vbeta segments and 13 reverse primers for TCR Jbeta segments was used in the multiplex PCR. The source is immuneACCESS, and TCRdb retained only in-frame sequences with V and J called. Part of the clones is not carried over; for the studies checked, unresolved V genes explain less than half of this, and the remainder is unexplained. Present in this sample are 200,000 to 250,000 clones, about 80% of which were seen just once. Of the sample, about 1.4% falls within the top ten clones. Sequencing input: PBMCs. The receptors shown here come from a girl aged 5-17 years in good health and CMV-seronegative.

This clone was picked up one time. The V call is TRBV29-1, the J call TRBJ2-1; the match to TRBD2 covers 7 bases. The V gene's germline CDR1 is SQVTM and CDR2 ANQGSEA. The CDR3 length is 13 residues. CDR3 in amino acids: CTAGEGLYNEQFF. The CDR3 DNA reads TGCACCGCGGGAGAGGGCCTTTACAATGAGCAGTTCTTC.

This chain uses TRBV7-2 with TRBJ1-3, with D hard to call. CDR1 is SGHTA, CDR2 FQGNSA, per germline. Trimming shortened V by 5 bases and J by 4 bases, and 12 bases separated the two germline ends. This CDR3 has 14 amino acids. The CDR3 here is CASSRLNPGNTIYF. As DNA, the CDR3 is TGTGCCAGCAGCAGACTGAATCCCGGAAACACCATATATTTT.